This is a list of T cell receptor beta chains from one sample in a study of monozygotic twins with cystic fibrosis. The repertoire was sequenced with immunoSEQ multiplex PCR; TCRdb's copy has only in-frame clones and lacks some. The sample records approximately 34,000 clones, just over 95% being singletons. The sample consisted of blood. Source of these receptors: a girl aged 2 to 10 with cystic fibrosis. The conserved cysteine and the conserved F or W are not part of the CDR3 here. The order of the fields is CDR3 protein, J gene, D gene, V gene. The D gene is left open where the match is weak.

ASSPTISYEQY | TRBJ2-7 | - | TRBV18
ASSENRGGEQY | TRBJ2-7 | TRBD2 | TRBV6-1
ASSLAGARTEAF | TRBJ1-1 | - | TRBV5-1
ASSVASGKNTGELF | TRBJ2-2 | TRBD2 | TRBV9
ASSPGGGGYT | TRBJ1-2 | - | TRBV5-1
ASSSGGAGGANVLT | TRBJ2-6 | - | TRBV28
AWSPRPPVWGSSYEQY | TRBJ2-7 | - | TRBV30
ASGGPGRTDTQY | TRBJ2-3 | - | TRBV5-5
ASKYRGAYEQY | TRBJ2-7 | - | TRBV5-4
ASSEDGFQY | TRBJ2-5 | - | TRBV2
ASGRLAGALDEQF | TRBJ2-1 | TRBD2 | TRBV27
ASSVDQRADTQY | TRBJ2-3 | - | TRBV9
AWSVHGGLNSPLH | TRBJ1-6 | - | TRBV30
ASSASSPGFSNTEAF | TRBJ1-1 | - | TRBV2
ASSSIREGQPQH | TRBJ1-5 | - | TRBV27
ASSLGTTRSEQY | TRBJ2-7 | TRBD2 | TRBV6-5
ASSALLQGIGYT | TRBJ1-2 | - | TRBV19
ASSQAISGQGGSEQF | TRBJ2-1 | TRBD1 | TRBV4-2
ASRELAGTGKNQPQH | TRBJ1-5 | - | TRBV21-1
ASSLDPGTSQETQY | TRBJ2-5 | - | TRBV5-4
AWSVLSYEKLF | TRBJ1-4 | - | TRBV30
ASSVGSRTNYGYT | TRBJ1-2 | - | TRBV9
ASTLGQGNTEAF | TRBJ1-1 | TRBD1 | TRBV19
ASSQVGSYEQY | TRBJ2-7 | - | TRBV4-1
ASSFYARTTDTQY | TRBJ2-3 | - | TRBV5-8
ASSLGGDRDQPQH | TRBJ1-5 | TRBD1 | TRBV27
ASSIPGGGTEAF | TRBJ1-1 | - | TRBV19
SVERGNGYT | TRBJ1-2 | - | TRBV29-1
ASSQGTGLGGYT | TRBJ1-2 | - | TRBV4-1
ASSEAGGNYEQY | TRBJ2-7 | TRBD1 | TRBV5-1
ASSLDPDRTSYEQY | TRBJ2-7 | - | TRBV5-1
ASSLGTRGNEKLF | TRBJ1-4 | - | TRBV19
ASSLGPAGGKQETQY | TRBJ2-5 | TRBD1 | TRBV5-1
ASSLVGVLYEQY | TRBJ2-7 | - | TRBV5-6
ASSLRDRGNEQY | TRBJ2-7 | TRBD1 | TRBV13
ASSDSPAYNEQF | TRBJ2-1 | - | TRBV6-4
ASRGLAGASQETQY | TRBJ2-5 | TRBD2 | TRBV27
ASRETGGWNSPLH | TRBJ1-6 | TRBD1 | TRBV27
ASSKLRTDPYEQY | TRBJ2-7 | - | TRBV2
SAGDTDTQY | TRBJ2-3 | - | TRBV20-1
ASSYRTSGAYNEQF | TRBJ2-1 | TRBD2 | TRBV5-1
ASSDVWSAGHEQY | TRBJ2-7 | - | TRBV2
ASSRAGQGGGYT | TRBJ1-2 | TRBD1 | TRBV27
AWRQGPIEQY | TRBJ2-7 | - | TRBV30
ASSFRDAWNTEAF | TRBJ1-1 | - | TRBV19
ASRRGLAGGQGYNEQF | TRBJ2-1 | TRBD2 | TRBV28
ASSLQEPRYT | TRBJ1-2 | - | TRBV7-9
ASSIPGYEQY | TRBJ2-7 | - | TRBV19
ASSLEGDRADYEQY | TRBJ2-7 | TRBD1 | TRBV5-8
ASSPARNYGYT | TRBJ1-2 | - | TRBV2
ASSISGAEETQY | TRBJ2-5 | - | TRBV19
ASSERGRGNQPQH | TRBJ1-5 | - | TRBV2
ASSQSGTSGYTDTQY | TRBJ2-3 | TRBD2 | TRBV4-2
ASSLTGGISNGYT | TRBJ1-2 | TRBD1 | TRBV6-1